One and the same sample provided the 32 T cell receptor beta chains below, sequenced in a study of T cell responses to AZD1222 COVID-19 vaccine. Only in-frame clones appear in the TCRdb table, and some are missing; sequencing was by immunoSEQ multiplex PCR. In the table there are 140,000 to 150,000 clones, 89% of which are singletons. This sample comprised peripheral blood, obtained on day 0 of AZD1222 vaccination. These receptors all stem from an adult in good health.

This sequence joins TRBV19 and TRBJ1-2, with D unresolved. The V gene lost 1 base and the J gene lost 8 bases, with 8 bases spanning the gap. This CDR3 has 12 residues. CDR1 is LNHDA, CDR2 SQIVND, per germline (reference sequence). The CDR3 DNA is TGTGCCAGTAGTATAGGACAAAACGGCTACACCTTC. Translating gives CASSIGQNGYTF.

J is TRBJ1-2 and V is TRBV28, with TRBD1 as a possible D gene (5 bases). Trimming removed 8 bases at V and 5 bases at J, with 15 bases between. The CDR3 has 13 residues. The V gene's germline CDR1 is MDHEN and CDR2 SYDVKM. CDR3 in amino acids: CASGTPGGYGYTF. For the CDR3, the DNA is TGTGCCAGCGGGACCCCTGGGGGATATGGCTACACCTTC.

This sequence joins TRBV14 and TRBJ1-6; D perhaps matches TRBD1 (6 bases). The CDR3 has 16 residues. V was pared by 2 bases and J by 0 bases, with 8 bases between. Germline V gives CDR1 SGHDN, CDR2 FVKESK. The CDR3 DNA follows: TGTGCCAGCAGCCAACGGGACAACTCCTATAATTCACCCCTCCACTTT. The encoded protein is CASSQRDNSYNSPLHF.

This clone came up once. One junction end does not reproduce the germline sequence, and a read error may be involved. V gene TRBV3-1 (or the pseudogene TRBV3-2) combines with J gene TRBJ2-3; 11 nucleotides agree with TRBD2. The V gene's germline CDR1 is LGHDT and CDR2 YNNKEL (reference sequence). The length of the CDR3 is 11 residues. CDR3 protein: CASSLGLAEIF. The DNA of the CDR3 is TGTGCCAGCAGCCTGGGACTAGCGGAAATTTTT.

J is TRBJ1-5 and V is TRBV28; D not resolved. The germline V gene encodes CDR1 MDHEN and CDR2 SYDVKM. V was shortened by 4 bases and J by 3 bases, with 19 bases between the two germline ends. The CDR3 runs 17 residues. CDR3 amino acids: CASSSPNMRVSNQPQHF. CDR3 nucleotides: TGTGCCAGCAGTTCCCCTAACATGAGGGTATCCAATCAGCCCCAGCATTTT.

This chain uses TRBV6-5 with TRBJ1-4; the D is unclear. From germline, CDR1 is MNHEY and CDR2 SVGAGI. The CDR3 is made up of 15 amino acids. V shed 4 bases and J shed 0 bases, with 9 bases lying between them. The CDR3 coding sequence is TGTGCCAGCAGTTTTCGACGGACAACTAATGAAAAACTGTTTTTT. Protein product: CASSFRRTTNEKLFF.

The chain's CDR3 is CASSLNVLAGGRETQYF. The CDR3 DNA reads TGTGCCAGCAGCTTAAATGTACTAGCGGGAGGGAGAGAGACCCAGTACTTC. The V and J genes are TRBV7-2 and TRBJ2-5, with TRBD2 matching 13 bases. From germline, CDR1 is SGHTA and CDR2 FQGNSA. V lost 2 bases and J lost 4; bases outside the gene matches: 7. The CDR3 has 17 residues.

The chain has TRBV7-2 and TRBJ1-1, with 7 bases lining up with TRBD1. V shed 4 bases and J 1 base; nucleotides not matched to a gene: 6. CDR1 and CDR2 (germline): SGHTA, FQGNSA. There are 15 residues in the CDR3. The CDR3 reads CASSYQGQKNTEAFF. The CDR3 DNA reads TGTGCCAGCAGCTACCAGGGACAGAAGAACACTGAAGCTTTCTTT.

The chain combines TRBV5-4 with TRBJ1-6; D might be TRBD1 (5 bases). The V and J ends lost 3 bases and 7 bases respectively, with 8 bases between them. This CDR3 contains 13 residues. CDR1 and CDR2 from the germline V gene are SGHNT and YYREEE (reference sequence). CDR3 sequence reads: CASSWDANSPLHF. CDR3 bases: TGTGCCAGCAGCTGGGACGCCAATTCACCCCTCCACTTT.

The V and J genes are TRBV14 and TRBJ1-2, with D perhaps TRBD1 (6 bases). V shed 4 bases and J shed 3 bases, with 9 bases lying between them. There are 13 residues in the CDR3. CDR1 and CDR2 from the germline V gene are SGHDN and FVKESK. This chain's CDR3 is CASSLGGYYGYTF. For the CDR3, the DNA is TGTGCCAGCAGCCTAGGGGGGTACTATGGCTACACCTTC.

The chain carries TRBV18 and TRBJ2-2; no firm D call. V was pared by 0 bases and J by 4 bases, with 9 bases between. The CDR3 runs 15 residues. The germline gives CDR1 KGHSH, CDR2 LQKENI. In DNA, the CDR3 is TGTGCCAGCTCACCACCAGTAGGGTTCACCGGGGAGCTGTTTTTT. As protein: CASSPPVGFTGELFF. Drawing the rest from reference TRBV18 and TRBJ2-2, the complete variable domain is NAGVMQNPRHLVRRRGQEARLRCSPMKGHSHVYWYRQLPEEGLKFMVYLQKENIIDESGMPKERFSAEFPKEGPSILRIQQVVRGDSAAYFCASSPPVGFTGELFFGEGSRLTVL.

This rearrangement joins TRBV24-1 to TRBJ1-2; TRBD1 agrees at 7 bases. V lost 4 bases and J lost 7; bases outside the gene matches: 5. CDR1 KGHDR and CDR2 SFDVKD come from the germline V gene. The CDR3 extends over 13 amino acids. Here the CDR3 DNA reads TGTGCCACCAGTGAACGGACAGGTAGTGGCTACACCTTC. Protein sequence: CATSERTGSGYTF.

J is TRBJ1-3 and V is TRBV12-3 or TRBV12-4; D ambiguous. This CDR3 comprises 13 residues. The V end was cut by 6 bases, the J end by 2 bases, with 8 bases between. The CDR3 DNA follows: TGTGCCAGCAGGCCGGGCCCTGGAAACACCATATATTTT. This translates into CASRPGPGNTIYF.

The genes are TRBV14 and TRBJ1-2, with D tentatively TRBD1 (5 bases). The CDR3 loop spans 14 amino acids. V lost 4 bases and J lost 8, with 17 bases in between. CDR1 is SGHDN and CDR2 is FVKESK in the germline V gene. Here the CDR3 DNA reads TGTGCCAGCAGCCTCCTTAGGGGAGGGATCGGCTACACCTTC. Its translation is CASSLLRGGIGYTF.

V usage is TRBV6-2 or TRBV6-3 and J usage is TRBJ1-5, with D perhaps TRBD1 (6 bases). CDR3 length: 15 residues. Germline V gene sequence: CDR1 MNHEY, CDR2 SVGEGT. V was clipped by 3 bases and J by 2 bases, with 11 bases between them. CDR3 loop: CASSYGGPRNQPQHF. CDR3 DNA: TGTGCCAGCAGTTATGGGGGGCCGCGCAATCAGCCCCAGCATTTT.

The chain carries TRBV19 and TRBJ2-2, with D perhaps matching TRBD1 or TRBD2 (7 bases each). From germline, CDR1 is LNHDA and CDR2 SQIVND (reference sequence). CDR3 length: 17 amino acids. V lost 7 bases to trimming and J lost 5 bases, with 23 bases between them. CDR3 DNA: TGTGCCAGTAACCCCAGGGGGGGCGGTCGGGGGACCGGGGAGCTGTTTTTT. Translated, it gives CASNPRGGGRGTGELFF.

This chain connects TRBV19 to TRBJ1-2, with 10 bases that match TRBD1. The CDR3 runs to 16 residues. Looked up from germline, CDR1 is LNHDA and CDR2 is SQIVND (reference sequence). Unmatched junction bases numbered 11, after V lost 6 bases and J lost 4 bases. CDR3 DNA: TGTGCCAGTAGCACCCGACAGGGGGCGTCCCCCTATGGCTACACCTTC. Residues: CASSTRQGASPYGYTF.

The chain recombines TRBV4-1 with TRBJ1-5, with D perhaps matching TRBD1 (6 bases). Trimming removed 4 bases from V and 11 bases from J, with 15 bases in between. CDR3 length: 13 amino acids. Germline V gene lookup returns CDR1 MGHRA and CDR2 YSYEKL. CDR3: CASSRPGGRTQHF. As DNA, the CDR3 is TGCGCCAGCAGCCGCCCTGGGGGCAGAACCCAGCATTTT.

This clone occurred once. The chain recombines TRBV5-6 with TRBJ2-2; either TRBD1 or TRBD2 may fit D (6 bases each). The CDR3 contains 16 residues. Trimming removed 4 bases from V and 3 bases from J, with 16 bases in between. CDR1 and CDR2 (germline): SGHDT, YYEEEE. CDR3: CASSLRAGHHTGELFF. The CDR3 bases are TGTGCCAGCAGCCTGCGGGCGGGACACCACACCGGGGAGCTGTTTTTT. The whole variable domain, remainder taken from reference TRBV5-6 and TRBJ2-2, is DAGVTQSPTHLIKTRGQQVTLRCSPKSGHDTVSWYQQALGQGPQFIFQYYEEEERQRGNFPDRFSGHQFPNYSSELNVNALLLGDSALYLCASSLRAGHHTGELFFGEGSRLTVL.

The chain's CDR3 is CASADSLTEAFF. Written as DNA, the CDR3 is TGTGCCAGCGCCGACAGTCTGACTGAAGCTTTCTTT. The genes are TRBV12-3 or TRBV12-4 and TRBJ1-1; weak D call: TRBD1 (5 bases). CDR3 length: 12 amino acids. V lost 8 bases and J 5 bases, leaving 12 bases between the germline ends.

The chain employs TRBV11-1 and TRBJ2-7; a weak D match, TRBD2 (5 bases). The CDR3 is made up of 15 amino acids. The V gene's germline CDR1 is SGHAT and CDR2 FQDESV (reference sequence). V was shortened by 5 bases and J by 3 bases, with 17 bases between the two germline ends. CDR3 coding DNA: TGTGCCAGCAGCCGCATAAGCGGCCGCGGCTACGAGCAGTACTTC. Its protein is CASSRISGRGYEQYF.

The chain has TRBV2 and TRBJ1-1; weak D call: TRBD1 (6 bases). There are 13 residues in the CDR3. The V and J ends lost 4 bases and 5 bases respectively, with 11 bases between them. Germline lookup yields CDR1 SNHLY and CDR2 FYNNEI. This CDR3 reads CASSAQGWTEAFF. CDR3 nucleotide sequence: TGTGCCAGCAGTGCACAGGGATGGACTGAAGCTTTCTTT.

The chain uses TRBV30 and TRBJ1-2; 8 bases are a match to TRBD1. Looked up from germline, CDR1 is GTSNPN and CDR2 is SVGIG (reference sequence). Germline trimming cut 2 bases from V and 4 bases from J; bases unmatched to any gene: 3. CDR3 length: 13 amino acids. The CDR3 DNA reads TGTGCCTGGAGTCCAGGGGGCCTCTATGGCTACACCTTC. As protein: CAWSPGGLYGYTF.

This sequence joins TRBV10-1 and TRBJ1-2; the D is unclear. V was pared by 8 bases and J by 7 bases, with 17 bases between. The germline V gene has CDR1 WNHNN and CDR2 SYGVQD (reference sequence). The CDR3 has 13 residues. This CDR3 is CASHLGRDGGYTF. The CDR3 DNA sequence: TGCGCCAGCCATTTGGGCCGGGATGGTGGCTACACCTTC.

The V call is TRBV28, the J call TRBJ2-3; possible D gene TRBD1, 6 bases. CDR1 is MDHEN and CDR2 is SYDVKM in the germline V gene. CDR3 length: 16 residues. V lost 4 bases and J 9 bases, leaving 23 bases between the germline ends. The CDR3 sequence: CASSSGQPQFSGTQYF. CDR3 nucleotide sequence: TGTGCCAGCAGTTCCGGACAGCCTCAGTTTTCAGGGACGCAGTATTTT.

The chain is built from TRBV1 and TRBJ2-1; TRBD2, the table's D call, lacks a check against the DNA. TRBV1 counts as a pseudogene. The CDR3 totals 18 residues. The CDR3 coding sequence is TGCACCAGCAGCCAGTGGGACAAGCGGGGGGGCTCCTACAATGAGCAGTTCTTC. This translates into CTSSQWDKRGGSYNEQFF.

The chain employs TRBV28 and TRBJ2-3; 9 nucleotides agree with TRBD2. The CDR3 is made up of 17 amino acids. Germline trimming cut 8 bases from V and 0 bases from J; bases unmatched to any gene: 12. Germline CDR1 is MDHEN and CDR2 is SYDVKM. The CDR3 sequence: CASSSPFGLASTDTQYF. The CDR3 DNA reads TGTGCCAGCTCTAGCCCCTTTGGACTAGCGAGCACAGATACGCAGTATTTT.

The chain couples TRBV3-1 (or the pseudogene TRBV3-2) to TRBJ1-2; D unclear. The ends were cut back, 7 bases at V and 4 bases at J, with 19 bases in the middle. The CDR3 covers 15 residues. Per the germline V gene, CDR1 is LGHDT and CDR2 is YNNKEL (reference sequence). The CDR3 coding sequence is TGTGCCAGCACCCCGGACGCCTCCGGGAGCTATGGCTACACCTTC. Protein product: CASTPDASGSYGYTF.

The V call is TRBV7-2, the J call TRBJ2-3; D unclear. Trimming shortened V by 0 bases and J by 4 bases, and 14 bases separated the two germline ends. CDR3 length: 16 residues. CDR1 is SGHTA, CDR2 FQGNSA, per germline. The CDR3 reads CASSLAFTRWADTQYF. Written as DNA, the CDR3 is TGTGCCAGCAGCTTAGCGTTTACGCGGTGGGCAGATACGCAGTATTTT. Complete variable domain (other parts from reference TRBV7-2 and TRBJ2-3): GAGVSQSPSNKVTEKGKDVELRCDPISGHTALYWYRQSLGQGLEFLIYFQGNSAPDKSGLPSDRFSAERTGGSVSTLTIQRTQQEDSAVYLCASSLAFTRWADTQYFGPGTRLTVL.

The gene calls are TRBV9 and TRBJ2-7; 15 bases map to TRBD2. CDR3 size: 16 residues. Trimming removed 0 bases from V and 7 bases from J; junction bases left unmatched: 5. Germline V gives CDR1 SGDLS, CDR2 YYNGEE. The CDR3 protein is CASSVGTGTSGREQYF. The CDR3 DNA reads TGTGCCAGCAGCGTAGGAACCGGGACTAGCGGGAGGGAGCAGTACTTC.

The chain is built from TRBV5-5 and TRBJ2-7; D may be TRBD2 (6 bases). The V end was cut by 6 bases, the J end by 1 base, with 11 bases between. The CDR3 spans 13 residues. Per germline, CDR1 SGHKS and CDR2 YYEKEE (reference sequence). CDR3 loop: CASKKLASYEQYF. The CDR3 region has the DNA TGTGCCAGCAAAAAACTAGCTTCCTACGAGCAGTACTTC.

This clone showed up just once. The chain joins TRBV5-1 to TRBJ1-4, with 8 bases matching TRBD1. V was clipped by 0 bases and J by 8 bases; unmatched bases: 3. Germline lookup yields CDR1 SGHRS and CDR2 YFSETQ. This CDR3 has 14 amino acids. The CDR3 loop is CASSLGQGAEKLFF. The CDR3 region has the DNA TGCGCCAGCAGCTTGGGGCAGGGGGCCGAAAAACTGTTTTTT.